This TCR beta chain was sequenced during a study of cytomegalovirus exposure and HLA in healthy donors. Unmatched junction bases numbered 10, after V lost 1 base and J lost 8 bases. CDR3 size: 16 residues. Germline V gene data show CDR1 as MNHNS and CDR2 as SASEGT. Those who donated were healthy bone marrow donors. Whole-study findings and limits: Listed as cytomegalovirus-associated were 150 or so TCR beta chains. It was reported that TCR beta sequences correctly inferred the HLA-A and HLA-B alleles for most subjects.

This PCR relied on a set of 60 Vbeta primers and 13 Jbeta primers. Repertoires were generated with immunoSEQ multiplex PCR, while TCRdb's copy carries only in-frame clones and drops some. This table holds around 68,000 clones, roughly 85% found once. On this clone itself: Its cognate antigen is unknown.

The sequence was collected from a female donor in good health and CMV-seronegative. Sequenced: PBMCs. V and J are TRBV6-1 and TRBJ2-1; 8 bases are shared with TRBD2. The DNA of the CDR3 is TGTGCCAGCAGTGAAGTGCGGGGGGCCGGGCGGGATGAGCAGTTCTTC. The encoded protein is CASSEVRGAGRDEQFF.